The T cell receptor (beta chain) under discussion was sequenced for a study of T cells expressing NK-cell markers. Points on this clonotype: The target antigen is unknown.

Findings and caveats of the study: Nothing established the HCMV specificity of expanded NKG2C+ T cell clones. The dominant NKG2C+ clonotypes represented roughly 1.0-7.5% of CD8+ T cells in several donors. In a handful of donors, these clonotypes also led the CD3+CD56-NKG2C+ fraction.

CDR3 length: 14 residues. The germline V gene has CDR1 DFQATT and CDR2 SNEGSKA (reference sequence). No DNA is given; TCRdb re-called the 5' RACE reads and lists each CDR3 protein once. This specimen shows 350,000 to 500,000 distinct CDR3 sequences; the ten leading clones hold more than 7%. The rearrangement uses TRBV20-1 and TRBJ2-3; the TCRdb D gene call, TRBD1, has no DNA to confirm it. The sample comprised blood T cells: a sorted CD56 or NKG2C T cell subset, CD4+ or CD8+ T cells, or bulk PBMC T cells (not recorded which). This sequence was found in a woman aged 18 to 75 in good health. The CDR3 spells CSARDQVGADTQYF.